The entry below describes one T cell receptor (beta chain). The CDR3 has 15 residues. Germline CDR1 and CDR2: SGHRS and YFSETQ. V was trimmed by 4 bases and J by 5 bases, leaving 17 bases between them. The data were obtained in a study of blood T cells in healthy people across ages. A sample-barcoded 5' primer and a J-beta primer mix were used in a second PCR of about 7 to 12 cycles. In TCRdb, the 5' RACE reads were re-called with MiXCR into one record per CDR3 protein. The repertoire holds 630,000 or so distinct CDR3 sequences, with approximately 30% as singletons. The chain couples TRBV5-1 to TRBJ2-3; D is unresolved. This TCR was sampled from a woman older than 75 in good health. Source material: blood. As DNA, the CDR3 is TGCGCCAGCAGCGCCGTAGTGGTTGGCGGAGATACGCAGTATTTT. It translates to CASSAVVVGGDTQYF.